The rows below give T cell receptor beta chains drawn from one sample of a study of technical replicates of blood from a handful of donors. Using immunoSEQ multiplex PCR, the repertoire was profiled, and TCRdb retains in-frame clones only, with some absent. The table lists 70,000 to 80,000 clones, 90% to 95% of them singletons. Sequencing was done on a sample of T cells isolated from PBMCs. These receptor sequences come from a human donor in good health. Some clones in this sample may be carry-over from other donors' samples. Each CDR3 is given with its conserved first and last residue. Fields, in order: J gene, D gene, V gene, clone size, CDR3 protein, CDR3 DNA. D genes are given only for firm matches. Some rows have no size entry. The others give once, few or many, or a class for an expanded clone.

j_call: TRBJ1-6; d_call: NA; v_call: TRBV14; clone_size: NA; cdr3_aa: CASSRGRGTNSPLHF; cdr3_nt: TGTGCCAGCAGCAGGGGGAGGGGAACGAATTCACCCCTCCACTTT
j_call: TRBJ1-1; d_call: TRBD1; v_call: TRBV4-1; clone_size: NA; cdr3_aa: CASSQNPLDRGNTEAFF; cdr3_nt: TGCGCCAGCAGCCAGAACCCCCTGGACAGGGGGAACACTGAAGCTTTCTTT
j_call: TRBJ2-2; d_call: TRBD1; v_call: TRBV4-2; clone_size: few; cdr3_aa: CASSQDSQGAVGELFF; cdr3_nt: TGTGCCAGCAGCCAAGATTCACAGGGGGCTGTCGGGGAGCTGTTTTTT
j_call: TRBJ2-3; d_call: TRBD2; v_call: TRBV9; clone_size: once; cdr3_aa: CASSVGLAGIDTQYF; cdr3_nt: TGTGCCAGCAGCGTGGGACTAGCGGGGATAGATACGCAGTATTTT
j_call: TRBJ1-5; d_call: NA; v_call: TRBV5-1; clone_size: NA; cdr3_aa: CASRPGYADDQPQHF; cdr3_nt: TGCGCCAGCAGACCGGGGTACGCTGACGATCAGCCCCAGCATTTT
j_call: TRBJ1-2; d_call: TRBD1; v_call: TRBV30; clone_size: NA; cdr3_aa: CAWSVGQSYGYTF; cdr3_nt: TGTGCCTGGAGTGTGGGACAGAGCTATGGCTACACCTTC
j_call: TRBJ2-6; d_call: NA; v_call: TRBV9; clone_size: NA; cdr3_aa: CASSVVRGETGAGANVLTF; cdr3_nt: TGTGCCAGCAGCGTAGTTCGCGGGGAGACGGGAGCTGGGGCCAACGTCCTGACTTTC
j_call: TRBJ2-7; d_call: TRBD1; v_call: TRBV29-1; clone_size: few; cdr3_aa: CSVLPQGVYEQYF; cdr3_nt: TGCAGCGTTCTTCCTCAGGGGGTCTACGAGCAGTACTTC
j_call: TRBJ1-2; d_call: NA; v_call: TRBV25-1; clone_size: NA; cdr3_aa: CASSESVAGRSNYGYTF; cdr3_nt: TGTGCCAGCAGTGAATCGGTCGCGGGACGGTCTAACTATGGCTACACCTTC
j_call: TRBJ1-2; d_call: NA; v_call: TRBV30; clone_size: NA; cdr3_aa: CAFQGNYGYTF; cdr3_nt: TGTGCCTTTCAGGGGAACTATGGCTACACCTTC
j_call: TRBJ2-7; d_call: NA; v_call: TRBV11-3; clone_size: NA; cdr3_aa: CASSLGLTHRLHYEQYF; cdr3_nt: TGTGCCAGCAGCTTAGGCCTAACACACAGGCTACACTACGAGCAGTACTTC
j_call: TRBJ1-2; d_call: TRBD1; v_call: TRBV6-5; clone_size: NA; cdr3_aa: CASSRDRSFYGYTF; cdr3_nt: TGTGCCAGCAGCCGGGACAGGTCTTTCTATGGCTACACCTTC
j_call: TRBJ2-3; d_call: NA; v_call: TRBV7-9; clone_size: NA; cdr3_aa: CASSLGGTDTQYF; cdr3_nt: TGTGCCAGCAGCTTAGGCGGTACAGATACGCAGTATTTT
j_call: TRBJ2-3; d_call: NA; v_call: TRBV5-6; clone_size: NA; cdr3_aa: CASSFWPRNTQYF; cdr3_nt: TGTGCCAGCAGCTTCTGGCCGAGGAATACGCAGTATTTT
j_call: TRBJ2-1; d_call: TRBD2; v_call: TRBV7-7; clone_size: NA; cdr3_aa: CASSLGTSGGPDEQFF; cdr3_nt: TGTGCTAGCAGCTTAGGAACTAGCGGGGGTCCAGATGAGCAGTTCTTC
j_call: TRBJ2-3; d_call: TRBD2; v_call: TRBV9; clone_size: once; cdr3_aa: CASTRGSGGTDTQYF; cdr3_nt: TGTGCCAGCACCCGAGGGAGCGGGGGGACTGATACGCAGTATTTT
j_call: TRBJ1-5; d_call: NA; v_call: TRBV4-1; clone_size: few; cdr3_aa: CASSQVAAQPQHF; cdr3_nt: TGCGCCAGCAGCCAAGTGGCGGCTCAGCCCCAGCATTTT
j_call: TRBJ2-5; d_call: TRBD1; v_call: TRBV7-2; clone_size: NA; cdr3_aa: CASSLDNPGGETQYF; cdr3_nt: TGTGCCAGCAGCTTAGATAATCCAGGGGGAGAGACCCAGTACTTC
j_call: TRBJ1-1; d_call: NA; v_call: TRBV19; clone_size: once; cdr3_aa: CASSDGTGGVEAFF; cdr3_nt: TGTGCCAGTAGTGATGGGACGGGAGGGGTAGAAGCTTTCTTT
j_call: TRBJ1-6; d_call: NA; v_call: TRBV7-2; clone_size: NA; cdr3_aa: CASSLDPGRNSPLHF; cdr3_nt: TGTGCCAGCAGCTTAGATCCAGGTCGGAATTCACCCCTCCACTTT
j_call: TRBJ2-3; d_call: NA; v_call: TRBV7-9; clone_size: NA; cdr3_aa: CASSPAAGGGADTQYF; cdr3_nt: TGTGCCAGCAGCCCAGCCGCCGGAGGAGGGGCAGATACGCAGTATTTT
j_call: TRBJ1-1; d_call: NA; v_call: TRBV7-9; clone_size: NA; cdr3_aa: CASSHEGGTEAFF; cdr3_nt: TGTGCCAGCAGCCACGAAGGGGGCACTGAAGCTTTCTTT
j_call: TRBJ1-2; d_call: TRBD1; v_call: TRBV2; clone_size: once; cdr3_aa: CASYGARDRDHGYTF; cdr3_nt: TGTGCCAGCTATGGGGCTCGGGACAGGGACCATGGCTACACCTTC
j_call: TRBJ2-5; d_call: TRBD1; v_call: TRBV30; clone_size: NA; cdr3_aa: CACRPGQYVETQYF; cdr3_nt: TGTGCCTGCCGACCGGGACAGTATGTAGAGACCCAGTACTTC
j_call: TRBJ1-1; d_call: NA; v_call: TRBV6-5; clone_size: once; cdr3_aa: CASTHGAGSIAEAFF; cdr3_nt: TGTGCCAGCACCCATGGGGCAGGGTCGATCGCTGAAGCTTTCTTT
j_call: TRBJ2-7; d_call: NA; v_call: TRBV28; clone_size: NA; cdr3_aa: CASSLYAGASYEQYF; cdr3_nt: TGTGCCAGCAGTTTATATGCAGGGGCCTCCTACGAGCAGTACTTC
j_call: TRBJ2-6; d_call: TRBD1; v_call: TRBV5-6; clone_size: once; cdr3_aa: CASSSGQGHSGANVLTF; cdr3_nt: TGTGCCAGCAGCTCGGGACAGGGTCACTCTGGGGCCAACGTCCTGACTTTC
j_call: TRBJ2-1; d_call: NA; v_call: TRBV11-1; clone_size: once; cdr3_aa: CASSLPNNEQFF; cdr3_nt: TGTGCCAGCAGCTTACCAAACAATGAGCAGTTCTTC
j_call: TRBJ1-4; d_call: TRBD1; v_call: TRBV15; clone_size: NA; cdr3_aa: CATTRGTGEKLFF; cdr3_nt: TGTGCCACCACCCGAGGGACAGGAGAAAAACTGTTTTTT
j_call: TRBJ2-7; d_call: NA; v_call: TRBV7-9; clone_size: NA; cdr3_aa: CATGASGTSAYEQYF; cdr3_nt: TGTGCCACAGGGGCATCCGGGACATCTGCCTACGAGCAGTACTTC
j_call: TRBJ1-1; d_call: NA; v_call: TRBV11-3; clone_size: NA; cdr3_aa: CASSPGHSNTEAFF; cdr3_nt: TGTGCCAGCAGCCCGGGTCATTCTAACACTGAAGCTTTCTTT
j_call: TRBJ1-3; d_call: NA; v_call: TRBV7-9; clone_size: NA; cdr3_aa: CASSREETGNTIYF; cdr3_nt: TGTGCCAGCAGCCGAGAAGAGACTGGAAACACCATATATTTT
j_call: TRBJ1-4; d_call: TRBD1; v_call: TRBV28; clone_size: NA; cdr3_aa: CASTETGGIEKLFF; cdr3_nt: TGTGCCAGCACTGAGACAGGGGGCATTGAAAAACTGTTTTTT
j_call: TRBJ2-3; d_call: TRBD2; v_call: TRBV2; clone_size: NA; cdr3_aa: CARTGTSGTDTQYF; cdr3_nt: TGTGCCAGAACCGGGACTAGCGGCACAGATACGCAGTATTTT
j_call: TRBJ2-1; d_call: TRBD2; v_call: TRBV6-4; clone_size: NA; cdr3_aa: CASSDGGTSGSNEQFF; cdr3_nt: TGTGCCAGCAGTGACGGGGGGACTAGCGGGAGTAATGAGCAGTTCTTC
j_call: TRBJ2-7; d_call: NA; v_call: TRBV6-1; clone_size: NA; cdr3_aa: CASSEERGLAYEQYF; cdr3_nt: TGTGCCAGCAGTGAAGAACGGGGTCTCGCCTACGAGCAGTACTTC
j_call: TRBJ1-5; d_call: NA; v_call: TRBV5-5; clone_size: NA; cdr3_aa: CASSESPISYSNQPQHF; cdr3_nt: TGTGCCAGCAGCGAATCACCGATTTCCTATAGCAATCAGCCCCAGCATTTT
j_call: TRBJ1-3; d_call: TRBD1; v_call: TRBV7-9; clone_size: NA; cdr3_aa: CASSKTTGANTIYF; cdr3_nt: TGTGCCAGCAGCAAGACGACAGGGGCAAACACCATATATTTT
j_call: TRBJ2-3; d_call: TRBD2; v_call: TRBV13; clone_size: NA; cdr3_aa: CASSFTSGRADTQYF; cdr3_nt: TGTGCCAGCAGCTTCACTAGCGGGAGGGCAGATACGCAGTATTTT
j_call: TRBJ2-5; d_call: TRBD2; v_call: TRBV4-2; clone_size: NA; cdr3_aa: CASSRTSGGAETQYF; cdr3_nt: TGTGCCAGCAGCCGGACTAGCGGGGGGGCAGAGACCCAGTACTTC
j_call: TRBJ1-2; d_call: TRBD1; v_call: TRBV2; clone_size: NA; cdr3_aa: CASRDRVGYTF; cdr3_nt: TGTGCCAGCAGGGACAGGGTTGGCTACACCTTC
j_call: TRBJ1-1; d_call: TRBD1; v_call: TRBV19; clone_size: NA; cdr3_aa: CASRRQGLSEAFF; cdr3_nt: TGTGCCAGTAGGAGACAGGGGCTTTCTGAAGCTTTCTTT
j_call: TRBJ2-7; d_call: TRBD2; v_call: TRBV19; clone_size: once; cdr3_aa: CATQRGPSYEQYF; cdr3_nt: TGTGCCACCCAGCGGGGCCCCTCCTACGAGCAGTACTTC
j_call: TRBJ1-6; d_call: TRBD1; v_call: TRBV6-1; clone_size: NA; cdr3_aa: CASSEIIRQGASPLHF; cdr3_nt: TGTGCCAGCAGTGAAATAATTCGGCAGGGGGCCTCACCCCTCCACTTT
j_call: TRBJ2-7; d_call: NA; v_call: TRBV6-6; clone_size: once; cdr3_aa: CASRYGRQDSYEQYF; cdr3_nt: TGTGCCAGCAGGTATGGGAGGCAGGACTCCTACGAGCAGTACTTC